This TCR beta chain was recorded in a study of T cells after somatic rescue of genetic block. Using immunoSEQ multiplex PCR, the repertoire was profiled, and TCRdb retains in-frame clones only, with some absent. The repertoire includes around 57,000 clones, 90% to 96% of them detected once, and under 0.095% sits in the top ten. V was clipped by 3 bases and J by 8 bases, with 8 bases between them. Germline CDR1 reads SGHDT; CDR2 reads YYEEEE. The CDR3 loop spans 11 amino acids. The chain recombines TRBV5-6 with TRBJ1-2; possible D gene TRBD1, 5 bases. Source material: peripheral blood mononuclear cells (PBMCs). The TCR was taken from a child younger than two. This CDR3 is CASSSGWGYTF. The CDR3 nucleotides read TGTGCCAGCAGCTCAGGGTGGGGCTACACCTTC.